The present T cell receptor beta chain was sequenced within a study of PD-L1 blockade in urothelial cancer. The method was immunoSEQ multiplex PCR; TCRdb's version includes in-frame clones alone and lacks a portion of them. The table shows 65,000 to 80,000 clones, with 90% occurring only once. Germline V CDR1 and CDR2: MDHEN, SYDVKM. The CDR3 covers 16 residues. V lost 6 bases and J lost 4, with 19 bases in between. This sample's time point: pretreatment peripheral blood. The chain recombines TRBV28 with TRBJ1-3; D gene unclear. The material was PBMCs, obtained around atezolizumab (anti-PD-L1) treatment. This TCR came from a man aged 65 to 85 with urothelial cancer. CDR3 amino acids: CASSLSEVVLGNTIYF. CDR3 in DNA: TGTGCCAGCAGCCTATCCGAAGTTGTATTAGGAAACACCATATATTTT.